The 11 T cell receptor beta chains in this list originate from one sample, sequenced in a study of shared clonotypes between healthy human individuals. Profiled with immunoSEQ multiplex PCR; TCRdb holds only in-frame clones, not every one. The repertoire includes roughly 2.6 million clones, roughly nine tenths of them detected once, and 0.14% sits in the top ten. The source material was naive CD4+ T cells sorted from blood. As to subset: CD45RA+ positively selected. Every receptor here comes from a man between 18 and 35 years old in good health.

CDR3: CSARLGVQQFF. The CDR3 DNA follows: TGCAGTGCTAGACTCGGGGTGCAGCAGTTCTTC. V is TRBV20-1 and J is TRBJ2-1; a weak D match, TRBD2 (5 bases). CDR1 and CDR2 (germline): DFQATT, SNEGSKA (reference sequence). There are 11 residues in the CDR3. V lost 2 bases and J lost 11, with 10 bases in between.

Note on this clone: Other DNA variants within this sample encode the same CDR3. The CDR3 reads CASARGRGTEAFF. The CDR3 coding sequence is TGTGCCAGCGCAAGGGGCAGAGGGACTGAAGCTTTCTTT. V is TRBV6-5 and J is TRBJ1-1, with D possibly TRBD1 on 5 matching bases. The CDR3 covers 13 residues. Trimming left V 8 bases short and J 5 bases short, with 15 bases between. The germline gives CDR1 MNHEY, CDR2 SVGAGI.

The CDR3, as DNA: TGTGCCTGGAGTCCAGCGGGGGGTACGCAGTATTTT. This gives the protein CAWSPAGGTQYF. The chain combines TRBV30 with TRBJ2-3; 9 bases map to TRBD2. Germline CDR1 is GTSNPN and CDR2 is SVGIG (reference sequence). The CDR3 extends over 12 amino acids. V was clipped by 2 bases and J by 8 bases; unmatched bases: 2.

Written as DNA, the CDR3 is TGTGCCAGCAGCCCGGGGGATGGGTACGAGCAGTACTTC. This encodes CASSPGDGYEQYF. J is TRBJ2-7 and V is TRBV9; tentatively, D is TRBD2 (6 bases). The CDR3 spans 13 residues. V was trimmed by 4 bases and J by 4 bases, leaving 12 bases between them. Germline assignment: CDR1 SGDLS and CDR2 YYNGEE.

In this sample, this clone turned up once. In nucleotides, the CDR3 is TGTGCCATCAGTGGGGGAACTAGCGGTGATGCCTACGAGCAGTACTTC. Its protein is CAISGGTSGDAYEQYF. J is TRBJ2-7 and V is TRBV10-3; 8 bases map to TRBD2. After removal of 4 bases from V and 2 bases from J, the junction contained 10 bases not matched to a gene. Germline lookup yields CDR1 ENHRY and CDR2 SYGVKD. This CDR3 spans 16 amino acids.

The V call is TRBV12-2, the J call TRBJ2-7. TRBV12-2 is described as a pseudogene. This CDR3 has 19 amino acids. The CDR3 here is CASRLGVAIIGTYSYEQYF. The CDR3 DNA reads as TGTGCAAGTCGCTTAGGCGTTGCTATAATAGGGACGTACTCCTACGAGCAGTACTTC.

The count of this clone is one. The J gene is TRBJ2-1, the V gene TRBV9, with 16 bases aligning to TRBD2. Germline V lookup: CDR1 SGDLS, CDR2 YYNGEE. This CDR3 is 16 amino acids long. The V segment lost 3 bases and the J segment 4 bases; nucleotides outside the gene matches: 1. The CDR3 region is CASSAGLAGGYNEQFF. CDR3 in DNA: TGTGCCAGCAGCGCGGGACTAGCGGGAGGGTACAATGAGCAGTTCTTC.

This clone was counted between two and nine times. The gene calls are TRBV6-1 and TRBJ1-5; D perhaps matches TRBD1 (6 bases). The CDR3 is 15 residues long. V lost 6 bases and J lost 6, with 18 bases in between. The germline gives CDR1 MNHNS, CDR2 SASEGT. The CDR3 bases are TGTGCCAGCAGCAAAGGGGGTAATGTAGGTCAGCCCCAGCATTTT. Protein: CASSKGGNVGQPQHF.

This clone was observed once. The chain combines TRBV19 with TRBJ2-3; 7 positions match TRBD1. This CDR3 has 15 amino acids. With V trimmed by 5 bases and J by 4 bases, 9 bases remained unmatched. CDR1 and CDR2 from the germline V gene are LNHDA and SQIVND (reference sequence). The CDR3, as DNA: TGTGCCAGTAGTTTTAGAGAGGGGGCCCCAGATACGCAGTATTTT. Translation gives CASSFREGAPDTQYF.

This clone has a single count. V usage is TRBV29-1 and J usage is TRBJ2-7; 8 positions match TRBD1. Trimming took 6 bases from V and 4 from J; bases not matched to a gene: 14. Per the germline V gene, CDR1 is SQVTM and CDR2 is ANQGSEA. The CDR3 totals 15 residues. As DNA, the CDR3 is TGCAGCGTCGGCAGGGGGCAGCCGGGGAGATACGAGCAGTACTTC. As protein: CSVGRGQPGRYEQYF.

This clone was detected only a few times. The gene calls are TRBV20-1 and TRBJ1-1, with no clear D. CDR1 and CDR2 from the germline V gene are DFQATT and SNEGSKA (reference sequence). The CDR3 consists of 11 residues. Trimming left V 0 bases short and J 10 bases short, with 9 bases between. This chain's CDR3 is CSARDYPGAFF. Here the CDR3 DNA reads TGCAGTGCTAGAGATTATCCCGGAGCTTTCTTT.